The 14 T cell receptor beta chains below come from one sample, sequenced in a study of blood T cell repertoires in COVID-19. Generated by immunoSEQ multiplex PCR, the TCRdb table keeps only in-frame clones and is missing some. Of tens of thousands of clones in the sample, less than 95% are singletons; the top ten hold roughly 2.2%. The source material was peripheral blood. These receptors came from a human donor with active COVID-19. The donor label of this sample is uncertain.

This chain connects TRBV5-6 to TRBJ2-1; possibly TRBD2 for D (6 bases). Trimming took 4 bases from V and 7 from J, leaving 12 bases between them. Looked up from germline, CDR1 is SGHDT and CDR2 is YYEEEE. The CDR3 contains 13 residues. The CDR3, as DNA: TGTGCCAGCAGCGTGAGAGGGAGGAATGAGCAGTTCTTC. The encoded protein is CASSVRGRNEQFF.

This chain links TRBV18 with TRBJ2-7, with 10 bases that match TRBD2. This CDR3 has 16 amino acids. Germline CDR1 is KGHSH and CDR2 is LQKENI. V trimming: 4 bases; J trimming: 1 base; junction bases outside the gene matches: 7. The CDR3 is CASSLMERGGSYEQYF. The CDR3 nucleotides read TGTGCCAGCTCACTTATGGAGCGGGGGGGATCCTACGAGCAGTACTTC.

V is TRBV28 and J is TRBJ1-2; 7 nucleotides align to TRBD1. Germline loops: CDR1 MDHEN, CDR2 SYDVKM. V lost 5 bases to trimming and J lost 4 bases; unmatched junction nucleotides: 7. The CDR3 is 14 residues long. The CDR3 here is CASSLTGTAYGYTF. For the CDR3, the DNA is TGTGCCAGCAGTCTAACCGGGACAGCCTATGGCTACACCTTC.

This clone occurred once. The V call is TRBV5-3, the J call TRBJ2-3, with TRBD1 matching 9 bases. TRBV5-3 is an open reading frame whose function is uncertain. This CDR3 has 14 residues. The V segment lost 4 bases and the J segment 6 bases; nucleotides outside the gene matches: 6. CDR3 region: CARSRGQGIDTQYF. The CDR3 nucleotides read TGTGCCAGAAGCCGTGGACAGGGGATCGATACGCAGTATTTT.

The V call is TRBV28, the J call TRBJ2-7; tentative D call: TRBD2 (5 bases). Trimming left V 8 bases short and J 9 bases short, with 17 bases between. Germline V gene lookup returns CDR1 MDHEN and CDR2 SYDVKM. There are 12 residues in the CDR3. The CDR3 DNA is TGTGCCAGCCGCCACCAGGTTGAGGGGCAGTACTTC. Its translation: CASRHQVEGQYF.

The chain has TRBV7-9 and TRBJ1-1, with D perhaps matching TRBD1 (6 bases). Trimming pared 5 bases from V and 2 bases from J, leaving 12 bases between. The CDR3 is 14 amino acids. The germline V gene encodes CDR1 SEHNR and CDR2 FQNEAQ (reference sequence). CDR3 coding DNA: TGTGCCAGCAGCCTTGACAGGTCAAACACTGAAGCTTTCTTT. It translates to CASSLDRSNTEAFF.

The V and J genes are TRBV25-1 and TRBJ2-7, with 9 bases identical to TRBD1. The V and J ends lost 4 bases and 5 bases, in that order; junction bases with no gene match: 9. Germline CDR1 and CDR2: MGHDK and SYGVNS. CDR3 size: 15 residues. CDR3 sequence (DNA): TGTGCCAGCAGTGGGGGACAGGGAGAAGCCCACGAGCAGTACTTC. This codes for CASSGGQGEAHEQYF.

About this clone itself: One end of the junction is discordant with germline, which a read error may explain. The chain combines TRBV5-1 with TRBJ2-5; possibly TRBD1 for D (6 bases). The CDR3 runs to 15 residues. Per germline, CDR1 SGHRS and CDR2 YFSETQ. The CDR3 DNA sequence: TGCGCCAGCAGCTTGGGTCCGGGACACCAAGGGACCCAGTACTTC. Translating it yields CASSLGPGHQGTQYF.

The gene calls are TRBV25-1 and TRBJ2-2, with D possibly being TRBD2 (6 bases). The CDR3 runs to 15 residues. Germline V gene sequence: CDR1 MGHDK, CDR2 SYGVNS. V was clipped by 5 bases and J by 2 bases, with 12 bases between them. The CDR3 DNA reads TGTGCCAGCAGTCCCCCAGGACTAAACACCGGGGAGCTGTTTTTT. Its protein is CASSPPGLNTGELFF.

The chain recombines TRBV6-1 with TRBJ1-2; D ambiguous. The CDR3 runs 13 residues. Trimming took off 3 bases at V and 9 bases at J, with 14 bases between the two ends. Looked up from germline, CDR1 is MNHNS and CDR2 is SASEGT. This CDR3 is CASSDVLGSSYTF. DNA for the CDR3: TGTGCCAGCAGTGACGTCCTCGGGAGTAGCTACACCTTC.

This chain links TRBV18 with TRBJ1-3, with D hard to call. Germline CDR1 and CDR2: KGHSH and LQKENI. The CDR3 has 13 residues. V dropped 3 bases and J dropped 4 bases, with 7 bases sitting between them. The CDR3 sequence is CASSPNSGNTIYF. As DNA, the CDR3 is TGTGCCAGCTCACCCAACAGCGGAAACACCATATATTTT. Full variable domain (missing parts from reference TRBV18 and TRBJ1-3): NAGVMQNPRHLVRRRGQEARLRCSPMKGHSHVYWYRQLPEEGLKFMVYLQKENIIDESGMPKERFSAEFPKEGPSILRIQQVVRGDSAAYFCASSPNSGNTIYFGEGSWLTVV.

The chain carries TRBV19 and TRBJ2-7; a possible D gene is TRBD1 (6 bases). V dropped 2 bases and J dropped 3 bases, with 14 bases sitting between them. This CDR3 spans 15 amino acids. CDR1 is LNHDA and CDR2 is SQIVND in the germline V gene (reference sequence). In nucleotides, the CDR3 is TGTGCCAGTAGTATAACACAGGGACCCCTCTACGAGCAGTACTTC. Translating it yields CASSITQGPLYEQYF.

The chain joins TRBV4-3 to TRBJ1-4; possible D gene TRBD1, 6 bases. There are 15 residues in the CDR3. Trimming cost V 3 bases and J 5 bases, with 13 bases left between them. Germline V gene sequence: CDR1 LGHNA, CDR2 YSLEER. CDR3 DNA: TGCGCCAGCAGCCAGGTCGGGGGGGGCAATGAAAAACTGTTTTTT. It yields the protein CASSQVGGGNEKLFF.

The chain carries TRBV4-3 and TRBJ1-3; D remains ambiguous. The germline V gene has CDR1 LGHNA and CDR2 YSLEER. V was cut by 4 bases and J by 7 bases, with 11 bases left in between. The CDR3 contains 13 residues. The CDR3 DNA is TGCGCCAGCAGCCCGGGAGGTGGCAACACCATATATTTT. Its translation: CASSPGGGNTIYF.